This is a list of T cell receptor beta chains from one sample in a study of CD8+CD57+ T cells in acquired aplastic anemia. MiXCR, run by TCRdb on the reads, gives a single entry per CDR3 protein. This table has some 130,000 distinct CDR3 sequences, 35% to 50% appearing once. Sequencing was done on a sample of sorted CD4+, CD8+, or CD8+CD57+ T cells (not recorded which) from PBMCs. These receptors all stem from a human donor in good health, serving as a control. Each CDR3 is given without its conserved first and last residue. The order of the fields is V gene, CDR3 protein.

v_gene: TRBV20-1
CDR3aa: SASLGVNYGYT

v_gene: TRBV6-5
CDR3aa: ASSGSGTETQY

v_gene: TRBV11-3
CDR3aa: ASTGGGGSYEQY

v_gene: TRBV25-1
CDR3aa: ASSPDGTGIMREF

v_gene: TRBV19
CDR3aa: ASSPTARDYGYT

v_gene: TRBV25-1
CDR3aa: ASSEIGGLASYEQY

v_gene: TRBV6-1
CDR3aa: ASSPWGGANVLT

v_gene: TRBV5-1
CDR3aa: ASSLAPTGWGYT

v_gene: TRBV5-1
CDR3aa: ASSGRIDSTDTQY

v_gene: TRBV20-1
CDR3aa: SARLAGDYYGYT

v_gene: TRBV19
CDR3aa: ASMRGGLRVTEAF

v_gene: TRBV30
CDR3aa: AWSYGTSAYEQY

v_gene: TRBV11-1
CDR3aa: ASSLGQVATNEKLF

v_gene: TRBV29-1
CDR3aa: SARQAGHEQY

v_gene: TRBV7-6
CDR3aa: ASSCGTAPLAEYFNEQF

v_gene: TRBV2
CDR3aa: ASRAGHTNTGELF

v_gene: TRBV7-2
CDR3aa: ASSLPGAEAF

v_gene: TRBV27
CDR3aa: ASSRDTNYGYT

v_gene: TRBV29-1
CDR3aa: SGAGGGDYEQY

v_gene: TRBV2
CDR3aa: ASSATLYRSYEQY

v_gene: TRBV3-1
CDR3aa: ASSRGRGRRYEQY

v_gene: TRBV7-6
CDR3aa: ASSSAQGSPLH

v_gene: TRBV11-3
CDR3aa: ASSLEGPRGDTQY

v_gene: TRBV14
CDR3aa: ASSRKGQGGSETQY

v_gene: TRBV19
CDR3aa: ASSYGRGNQPQH

v_gene: TRBV2
CDR3aa: ASSEDGLAGNTQY

v_gene: TRBV7-2
CDR3aa: ASSRLTPPTEAF

v_gene: TRBV5-4
CDR3aa: ASSLAGGIGGYT

v_gene: TRBV10-2
CDR3aa: ASSLAGWPDTQY

v_gene: TRBV6-4
CDR3aa: ASSRGPGTEAF